These 3 T cell receptor beta chains share one sample of origin, sequenced in a study of cytomegalovirus exposure and HLA in healthy donors. PCR involved 60 Vbeta and 13 Jbeta primers. Repertoires were generated with immunoSEQ multiplex PCR, while TCRdb's copy carries only in-frame clones and drops some. The table has 84,000 or so clones, roughly 84% seen once. Sequencing was carried out using PBMCs. These receptors all stem from a man aged 30-40 years in good health and CMV-seronegative.

This chain's CDR3 is CATGTDGGYEQYF. The DNA for the CDR3 is TGTGCCACCGGAACGGACGGAGGGTACGAGCAGTACTTC. The chain carries TRBV10-3 and TRBJ2-7; weak D call: TRBD2 (6 bases). The V and J ends lost 10 bases and 4 bases respectively, with 17 bases between them. In germline, CDR1 is ENHRY, CDR2 SYGVKD. This CDR3 has 13 residues.

The chain links TRBV27 to TRBJ2-3, with TRBD2 matching over 12 bases. This CDR3 has 20 residues. The germline V gene encodes CDR1 MNHEY and CDR2 SMNVEV (reference sequence). V trimming: 2 bases; J trimming: 0 bases; junction bases outside the gene matches: 12. This CDR3 reads CASSLESSGGATSSTDTQYF. CDR3 in DNA: TGTGCCAGCAGTTTAGAGTCTAGCGGGGGGGCCACATCTAGCACAGATACGCAGTATTTT.

This clone has only a few counts. The chain combines TRBV27 with TRBJ2-5; 10 bases line up with TRBD1. Germline values: CDR1 MNHEY, CDR2 SMNVEV (reference sequence). V lost 4 bases, J lost 5 bases, and 10 bases stayed unmatched. The CDR3 contains 16 residues. In nucleotides, the CDR3 is TGTGCCAGCAGTTGGGATCCGGGACAGGGGAGGGAGACCCAGTACTTC. This translates into CASSWDPGQGRETQYF.